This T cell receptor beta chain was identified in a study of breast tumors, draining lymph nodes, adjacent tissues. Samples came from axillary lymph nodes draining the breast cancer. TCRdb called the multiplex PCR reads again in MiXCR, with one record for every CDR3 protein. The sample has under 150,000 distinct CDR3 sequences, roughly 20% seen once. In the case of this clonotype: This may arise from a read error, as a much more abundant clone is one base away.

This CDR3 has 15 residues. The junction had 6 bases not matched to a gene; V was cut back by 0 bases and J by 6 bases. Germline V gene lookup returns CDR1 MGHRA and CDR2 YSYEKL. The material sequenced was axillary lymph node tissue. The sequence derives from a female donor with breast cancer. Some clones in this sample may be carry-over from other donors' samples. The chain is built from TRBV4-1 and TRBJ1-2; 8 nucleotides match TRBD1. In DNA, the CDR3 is TGCGCCAGCAGCCAAGATCCAGGGGGCATGGATGGCTACACCTTC. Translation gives CASSQDPGGMDGYTF.